This is a list of T cell receptor beta chains from one sample in a study of glioma-infiltrating T cells after dendritic cell vaccination. The assay was immunoSEQ multiplex PCR, and TCRdb's table has in-frame clones only and misses some. The table has about 92,000 clones, 85% to 90% seen once. The specimen was blood, collected before dendritic cell vaccination. These receptors originate from a human donor with glioblastoma. Both conserved end residues are part of each CDR3. A row's size may be missing; if present it is once, few, many or a size class.

clone_size | j_call | v_call | cdr3_aa
. | TRBJ1-5 | TRBV15 | CATSLTPGNSNQPQHF
. | TRBJ1-5 | TRBV4-1 | CASSQVESGNQPQHF
few | TRBJ2-3 | TRBV30 | CAWSGPSAGGGDTQYF
. | TRBJ2-7 | TRBV4-2 | CASSPTAGTSGNYEQYF
. | TRBJ2-5 | TRBV5-4 | CASSQRQETQYF
. | TRBJ2-7 | TRBV13 | CASGRGQPPYEQYF
. | TRBJ1-2 | TRBV18 | CASSQFGTLSYGYTF
. | TRBJ2-2 | TRBV1 | CTSSRDSGTENTGELFF
. | TRBJ2-3 | TRBV6-5 | CASSPGKPDTQYF
. | TRBJ2-7 | TRBV4-1 | CASSQYAGQGVEQYF
. | TRBJ1-2 | TRBV6-5 | CASSYPENNYGYTF
. | TRBJ1-1 | TRBV5-1 | CASSQTGRRDTEAFF
. | TRBJ1-5 | TRBV21-1 | CASSTLCGTGSQPQHF
. | TRBJ1-5 | TRBV4-1 | CASSQDPGTVAQPQHF
. | TRBJ1-1 | TRBV7-7 | CASSLTAGTEAFF
. | TRBJ2-2 | TRBV5-1 | CASQLTGARSGELFF
. | TRBJ2-7 | TRBV5-4 | CASSQGTSGRYEQYF
. | TRBJ2-2 | TRBV18 | CASSPGVNTGELFF
. | TRBJ2-2 | TRBV4-3 | CASSPDIENTGELFF
. | TRBJ1-5 | TRBV5-4 | CASSLAGDQPQHF